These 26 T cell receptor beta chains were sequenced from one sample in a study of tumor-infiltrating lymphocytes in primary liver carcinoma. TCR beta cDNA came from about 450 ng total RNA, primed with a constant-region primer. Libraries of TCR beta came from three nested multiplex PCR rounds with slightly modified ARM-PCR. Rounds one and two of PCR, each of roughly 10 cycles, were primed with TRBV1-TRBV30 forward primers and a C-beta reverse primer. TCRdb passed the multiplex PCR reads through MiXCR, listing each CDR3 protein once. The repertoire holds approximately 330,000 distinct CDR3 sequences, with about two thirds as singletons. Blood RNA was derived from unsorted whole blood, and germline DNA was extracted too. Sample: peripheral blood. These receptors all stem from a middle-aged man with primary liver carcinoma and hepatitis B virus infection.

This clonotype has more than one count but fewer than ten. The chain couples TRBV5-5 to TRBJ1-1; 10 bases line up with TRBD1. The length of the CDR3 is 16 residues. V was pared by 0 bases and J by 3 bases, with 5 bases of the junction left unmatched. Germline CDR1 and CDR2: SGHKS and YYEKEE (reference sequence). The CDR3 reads CASSLGQGATDTEAFF. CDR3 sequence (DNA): TGTGCCAGCAGCTTGGGACAGGGGGCGACGGACACTGAAGCTTTCTTT.

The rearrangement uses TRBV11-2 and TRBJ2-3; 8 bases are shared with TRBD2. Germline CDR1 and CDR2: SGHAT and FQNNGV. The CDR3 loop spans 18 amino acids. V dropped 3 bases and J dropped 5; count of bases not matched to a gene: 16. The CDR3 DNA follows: TGTGCCAGCAGCTTCTTCCTGAGTAACGGGGGGGCCGTAGATACGCAGTATTTT. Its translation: CASSFFLSNGGAVDTQYF.

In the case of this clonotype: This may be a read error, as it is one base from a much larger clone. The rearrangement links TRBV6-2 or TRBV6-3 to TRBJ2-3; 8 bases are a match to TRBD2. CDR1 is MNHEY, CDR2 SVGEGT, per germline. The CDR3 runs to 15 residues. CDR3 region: CVSSYSTREVDTQYF. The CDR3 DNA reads TGTGTCAGCAGTTACTCGACGCGGGAGGTGGATACGCAGTATTTT.

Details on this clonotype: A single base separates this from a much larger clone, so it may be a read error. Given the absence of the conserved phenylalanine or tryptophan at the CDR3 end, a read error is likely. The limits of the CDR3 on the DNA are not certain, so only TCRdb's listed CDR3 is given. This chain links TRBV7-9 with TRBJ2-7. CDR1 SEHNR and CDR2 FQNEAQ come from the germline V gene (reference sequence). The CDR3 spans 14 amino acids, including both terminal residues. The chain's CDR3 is CASSLPQGVNVLYI.

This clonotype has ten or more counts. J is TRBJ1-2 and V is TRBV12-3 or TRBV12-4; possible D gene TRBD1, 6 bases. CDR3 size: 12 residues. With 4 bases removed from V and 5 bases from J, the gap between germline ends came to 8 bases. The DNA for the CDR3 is TGTGCCAGCAGTTCGACAGGTTATGGCTACACCTTC. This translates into CASSSTGYGYTF.

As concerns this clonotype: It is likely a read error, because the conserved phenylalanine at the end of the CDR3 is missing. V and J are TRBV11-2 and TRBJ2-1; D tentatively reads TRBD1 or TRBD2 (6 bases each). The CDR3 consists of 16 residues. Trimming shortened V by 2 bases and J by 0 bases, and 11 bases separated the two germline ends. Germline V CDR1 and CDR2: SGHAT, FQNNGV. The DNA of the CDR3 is TGTGCCAGCAGCTTAAGAGGGGGGTCCTCCTACAATGAGCAGTTCTCG. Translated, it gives CASSLRGGSSYNEQFS.

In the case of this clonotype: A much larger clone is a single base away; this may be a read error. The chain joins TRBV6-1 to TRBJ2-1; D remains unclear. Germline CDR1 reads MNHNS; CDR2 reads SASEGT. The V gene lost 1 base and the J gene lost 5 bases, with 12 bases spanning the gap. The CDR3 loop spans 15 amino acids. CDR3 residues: CASSEDMGSHNEQFF. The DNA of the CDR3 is TGTGCCAGCAGTGAAGATATGGGTTCCCACAATGAGCAGTTCTTC.

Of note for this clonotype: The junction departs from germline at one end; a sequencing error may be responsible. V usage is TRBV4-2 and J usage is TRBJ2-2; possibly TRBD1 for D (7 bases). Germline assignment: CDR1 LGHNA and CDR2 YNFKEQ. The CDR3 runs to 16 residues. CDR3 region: CTSSQVRDSSRGELFF. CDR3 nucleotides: TGTACCAGCAGCCAAGTAAGGGACAGCTCGAGGGGGGAGTTGTTTTTT.

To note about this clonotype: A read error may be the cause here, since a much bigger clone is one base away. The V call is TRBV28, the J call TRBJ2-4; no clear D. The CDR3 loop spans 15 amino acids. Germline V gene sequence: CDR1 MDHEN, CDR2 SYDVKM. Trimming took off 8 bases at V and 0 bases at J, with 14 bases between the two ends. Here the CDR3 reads CASGSPATAKNIQYF. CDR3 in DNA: TGTGCCAGCGGTTCCCCAGCGACAGCCAAAAACATTCAGTACTTC. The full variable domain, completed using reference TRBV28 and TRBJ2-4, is DVKVTQSSRYLVKRTGEKVFLECVQDMDHENMFWYRQDPGLGLRLIYFSYDVKMKEKGDIPEGYSVSREKKERFSLILESASTNQTSMYLCASGSPATAKNIQYFGAGTRLSVL.

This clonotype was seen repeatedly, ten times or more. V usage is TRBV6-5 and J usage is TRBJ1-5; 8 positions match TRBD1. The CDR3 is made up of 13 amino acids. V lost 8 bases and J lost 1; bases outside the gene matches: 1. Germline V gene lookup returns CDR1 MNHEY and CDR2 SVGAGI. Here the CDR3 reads CASRQGSNQPQHF. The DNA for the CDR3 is TGTGCCAGCCGACAGGGGAGCAATCAGCCCCAGCATTTT.

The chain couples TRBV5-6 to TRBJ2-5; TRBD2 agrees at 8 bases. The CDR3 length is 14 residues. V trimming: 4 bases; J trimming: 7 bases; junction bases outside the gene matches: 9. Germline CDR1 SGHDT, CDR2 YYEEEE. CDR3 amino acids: CASSPGGVGGTQYF. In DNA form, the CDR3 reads TGTGCCAGCAGCCCCGGGGGGGTTGGGGGGACCCAGTACTTC.

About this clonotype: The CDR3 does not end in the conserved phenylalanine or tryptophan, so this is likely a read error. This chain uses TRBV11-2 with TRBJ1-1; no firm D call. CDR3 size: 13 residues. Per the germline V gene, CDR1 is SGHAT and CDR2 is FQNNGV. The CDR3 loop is CASSRVRNTEAFY. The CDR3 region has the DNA TGTGCCAGCAGTAGGGTTCGGAACACTGAGGCTTTCTAT.

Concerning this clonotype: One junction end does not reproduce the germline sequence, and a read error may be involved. The CDR3 DNA is TGTGCCAGCAGCTTACGCACCACAAACACCGGGGAGCAGTTTTTT. This encodes CASSLRTTNTGEQFF. V and J are TRBV11-1 and TRBJ2-2, with D perhaps TRBD2 (5 bases). The CDR3 covers 15 residues. The germline gives CDR1 SGHAT, CDR2 FQDESV (reference sequence).

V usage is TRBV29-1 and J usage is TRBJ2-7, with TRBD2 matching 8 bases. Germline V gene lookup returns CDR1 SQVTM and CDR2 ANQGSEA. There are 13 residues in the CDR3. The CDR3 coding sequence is TGCAGTATCCTCGGACTAGCTGCGGGGGAGCAGTACTTC. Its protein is CSILGLAAGEQYF.

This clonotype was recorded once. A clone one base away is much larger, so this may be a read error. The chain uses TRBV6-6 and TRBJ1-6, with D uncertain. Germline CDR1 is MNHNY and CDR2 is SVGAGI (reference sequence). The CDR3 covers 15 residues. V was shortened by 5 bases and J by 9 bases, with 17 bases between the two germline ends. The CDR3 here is CASSPSVERCSPLHF. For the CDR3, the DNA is TGTGCCAGCAGTCCCTCGGTCGAACGGTGTTCACCCCTCCACTTT.

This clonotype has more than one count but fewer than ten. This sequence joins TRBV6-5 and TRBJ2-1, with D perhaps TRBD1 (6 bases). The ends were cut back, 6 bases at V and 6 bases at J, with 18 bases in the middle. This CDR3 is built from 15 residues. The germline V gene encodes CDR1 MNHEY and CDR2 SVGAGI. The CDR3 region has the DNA TGTGCCAGCAGCTCCCGGCACAGGGATCCCAATGAGCAGTTCTTC. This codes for CASSSRHRDPNEQFF.

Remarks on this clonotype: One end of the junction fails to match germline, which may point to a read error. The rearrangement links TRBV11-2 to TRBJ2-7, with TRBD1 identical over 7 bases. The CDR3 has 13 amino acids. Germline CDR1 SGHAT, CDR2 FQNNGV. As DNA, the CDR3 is TGTGCCAGCGAGGACAGGACAACATACGAGCACTACTTC. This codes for CASEDRTTYEHYF.

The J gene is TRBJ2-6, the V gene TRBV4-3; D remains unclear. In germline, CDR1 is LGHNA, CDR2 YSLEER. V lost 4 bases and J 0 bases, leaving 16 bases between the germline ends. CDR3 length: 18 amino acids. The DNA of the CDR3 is TGCGCCAGCAGCCTTTGGAGATGGCGGAACTCTGGGGCCAACGTCCTGACTTTC. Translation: CASSLWRWRNSGANVLTF.

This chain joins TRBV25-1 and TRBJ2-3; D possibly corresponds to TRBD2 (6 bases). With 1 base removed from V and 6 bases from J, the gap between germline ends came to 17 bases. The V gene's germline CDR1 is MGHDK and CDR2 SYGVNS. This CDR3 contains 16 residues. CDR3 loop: CASSEFEGGPWDTQYF. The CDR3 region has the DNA TGTGCCAGCAGTGAATTCGAGGGAGGTCCGTGGGATACGCAGTATTTT.

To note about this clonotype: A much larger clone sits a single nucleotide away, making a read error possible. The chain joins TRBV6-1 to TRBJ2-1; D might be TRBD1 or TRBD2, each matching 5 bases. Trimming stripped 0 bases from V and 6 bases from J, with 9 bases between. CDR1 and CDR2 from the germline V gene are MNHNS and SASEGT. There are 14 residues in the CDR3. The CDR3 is CASSEAWGSNEQFF. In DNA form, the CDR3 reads TGTGCCAGCAGTGAAGCGTGGGGGAGCAATGAGCAGTTCTTC.

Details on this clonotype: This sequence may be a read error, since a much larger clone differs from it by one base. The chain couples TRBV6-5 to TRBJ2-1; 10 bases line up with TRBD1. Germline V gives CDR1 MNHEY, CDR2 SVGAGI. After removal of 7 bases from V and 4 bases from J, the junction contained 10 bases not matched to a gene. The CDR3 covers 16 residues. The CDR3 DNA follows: TGTGCCAGCACCTCTTTAGGGACAGGGGTATACAATGAGCAGTTCTTC. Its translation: CASTSLGTGVYNEQFF.

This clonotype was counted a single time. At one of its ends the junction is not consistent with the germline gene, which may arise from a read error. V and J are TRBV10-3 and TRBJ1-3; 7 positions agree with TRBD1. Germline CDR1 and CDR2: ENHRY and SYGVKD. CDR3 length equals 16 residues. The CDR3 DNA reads TGCGCCATCAGTGGGGACAGACCAAGCTCTGGAAACGCCATATATTTT. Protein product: CAISGDRPSSGNAIYF.

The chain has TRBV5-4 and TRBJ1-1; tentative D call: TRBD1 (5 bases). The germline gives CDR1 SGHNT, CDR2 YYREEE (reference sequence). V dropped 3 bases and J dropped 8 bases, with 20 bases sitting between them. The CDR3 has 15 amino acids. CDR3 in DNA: TGTGCCAGCAGCTCCTCGTCCAGGGTAATCGGAGAAGCTTTCTTT. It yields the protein CASSSSSRVIGEAFF.

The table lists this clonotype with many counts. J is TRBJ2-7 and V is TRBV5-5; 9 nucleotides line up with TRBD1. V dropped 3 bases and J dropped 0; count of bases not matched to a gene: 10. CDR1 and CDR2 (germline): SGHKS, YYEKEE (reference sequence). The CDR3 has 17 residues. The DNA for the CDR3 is TGTGCCAGCAGCTCCCAATTGGGGACAGGGAGCTCCTACGAGCAGTACTTC. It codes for CASSSQLGTGSSYEQYF.

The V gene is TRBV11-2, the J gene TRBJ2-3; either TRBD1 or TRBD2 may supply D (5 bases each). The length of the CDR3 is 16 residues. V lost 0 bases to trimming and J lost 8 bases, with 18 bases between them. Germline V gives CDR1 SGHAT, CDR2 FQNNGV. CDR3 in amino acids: CASSLDQGRLNGTQYF. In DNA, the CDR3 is TGTGCCAGCAGCTTAGATCAGGGTCGACTAAATGGTACGCAGTATTTT.

In DNA, the CDR3 is TGTGCCAGCAGCTTCGACAGCTACTATGGCTACACCTTC. It codes for CASSFDSYYGYTF. The V and J genes are TRBV7-9 and TRBJ1-2; D is perhaps TRBD1 (5 bases). The CDR3 has 13 residues. V was pared by 3 bases and J by 3 bases, with 8 bases between. Germline CDR1 SEHNR, CDR2 FQNEAQ (reference sequence).